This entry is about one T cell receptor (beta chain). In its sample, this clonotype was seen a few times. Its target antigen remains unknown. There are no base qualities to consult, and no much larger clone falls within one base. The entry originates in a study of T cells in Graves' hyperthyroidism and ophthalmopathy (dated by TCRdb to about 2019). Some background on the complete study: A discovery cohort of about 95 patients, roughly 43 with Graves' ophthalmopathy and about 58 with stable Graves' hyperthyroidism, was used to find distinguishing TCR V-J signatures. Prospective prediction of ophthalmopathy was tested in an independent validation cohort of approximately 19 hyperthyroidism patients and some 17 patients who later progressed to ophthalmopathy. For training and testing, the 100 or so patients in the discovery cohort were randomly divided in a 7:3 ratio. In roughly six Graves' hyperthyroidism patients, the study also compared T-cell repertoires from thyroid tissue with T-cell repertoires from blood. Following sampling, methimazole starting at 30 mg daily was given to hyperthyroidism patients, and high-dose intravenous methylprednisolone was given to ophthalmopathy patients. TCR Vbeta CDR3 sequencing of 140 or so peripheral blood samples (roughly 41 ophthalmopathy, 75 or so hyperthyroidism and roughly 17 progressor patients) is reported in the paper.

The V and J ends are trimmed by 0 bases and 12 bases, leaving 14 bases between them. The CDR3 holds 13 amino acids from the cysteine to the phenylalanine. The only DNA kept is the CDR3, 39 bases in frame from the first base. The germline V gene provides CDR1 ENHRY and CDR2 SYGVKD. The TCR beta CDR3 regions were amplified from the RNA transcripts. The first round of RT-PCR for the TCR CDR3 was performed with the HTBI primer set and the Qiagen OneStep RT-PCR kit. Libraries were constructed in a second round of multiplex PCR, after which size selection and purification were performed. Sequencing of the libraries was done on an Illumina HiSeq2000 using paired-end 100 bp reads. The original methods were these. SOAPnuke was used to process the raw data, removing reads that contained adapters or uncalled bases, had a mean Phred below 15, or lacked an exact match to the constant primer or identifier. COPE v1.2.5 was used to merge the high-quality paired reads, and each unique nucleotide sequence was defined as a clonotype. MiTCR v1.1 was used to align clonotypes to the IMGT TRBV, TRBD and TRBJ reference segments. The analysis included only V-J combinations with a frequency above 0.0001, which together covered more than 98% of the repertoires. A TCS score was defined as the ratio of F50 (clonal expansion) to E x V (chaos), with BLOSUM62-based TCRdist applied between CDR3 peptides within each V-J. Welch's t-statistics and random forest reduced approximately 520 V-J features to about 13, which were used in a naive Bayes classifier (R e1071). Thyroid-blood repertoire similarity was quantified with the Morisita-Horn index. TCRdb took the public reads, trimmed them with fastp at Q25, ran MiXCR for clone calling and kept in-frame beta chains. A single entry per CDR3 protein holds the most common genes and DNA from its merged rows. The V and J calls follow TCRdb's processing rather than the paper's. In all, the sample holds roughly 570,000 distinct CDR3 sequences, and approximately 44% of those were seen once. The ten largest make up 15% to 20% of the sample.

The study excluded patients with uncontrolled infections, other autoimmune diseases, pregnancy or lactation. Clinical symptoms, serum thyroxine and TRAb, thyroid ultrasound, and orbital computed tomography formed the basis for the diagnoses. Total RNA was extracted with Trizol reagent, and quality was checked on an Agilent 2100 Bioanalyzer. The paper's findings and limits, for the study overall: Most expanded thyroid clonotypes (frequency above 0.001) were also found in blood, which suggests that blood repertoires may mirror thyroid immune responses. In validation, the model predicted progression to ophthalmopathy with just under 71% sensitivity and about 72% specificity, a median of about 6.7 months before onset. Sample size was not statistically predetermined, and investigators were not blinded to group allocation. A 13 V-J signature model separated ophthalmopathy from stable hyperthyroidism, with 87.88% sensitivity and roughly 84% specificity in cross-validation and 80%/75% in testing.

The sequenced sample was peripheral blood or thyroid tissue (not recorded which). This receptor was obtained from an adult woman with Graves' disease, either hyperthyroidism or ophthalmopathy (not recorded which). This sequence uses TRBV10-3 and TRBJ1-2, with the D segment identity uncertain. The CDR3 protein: CAISESESSGNTF. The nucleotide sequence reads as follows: TGTGCCATCAGTGAGTCGGAGAGCTCTGGAAACACCTTC.